This T cell receptor (beta chain) was captured by sequencing in a study of T cell repertoires in cytomegalovirus infection. Study overall: Signatures in public TCR beta sequences pointed to both CMV infection and matching HLA type.

Whole-study findings and limits: Identification of carriers of CMV plus the relevant HLA was performed using cumulative public TCR beta family frequency. HLA-C-restricted CMV-specific TCR beta clonotypes were dominant in the ex vivo response.

TCRdb called the reads again in MiXCR, with one record for every CDR3 protein. This sample carries over 90,000 distinct CDR3 sequences, about 17% of them seen once, and the ten largest clones take about 8.8%. Trimming took off 0 bases at V and 3 bases at J, with 13 bases between the two ends. Germline loops: CDR1 SGHNT, CDR2 YYREEE (reference sequence). The CDR3 covers 15 residues. A note on this clonotype: As yet, its antigen is unknown.

V gene TRBV5-4 combines with J gene TRBJ2-7; TRBD2 might be the D (6 bases). The sequenced material came from PBMCs. This receptor was obtained from a human donor in good health (CMV status not recorded). Some clones in this sample may be carry-over from other donors' samples. The CDR3 region is CASSLVGAGNYEQYF. The CDR3 coding sequence is TGTGCCAGCAGCTTGGTTGGCGCGGGGAACTACGAGCAGTACTTC.